Sequencing of this T cell receptor beta chain was carried out in a study of shared clonotypes between healthy human individuals (dated by TCRdb to 2020 to 2022). About the full investigation: Three men and a couple of women, aged 18 to 49 years, made up the cohort. For each donor, CD4 naive and CD4 memory were each run on three plates, CD8 naive on two plates, and CD8 memory on one plate. The study deeply sequenced blood TCR repertoires of roughly five healthy adults to estimate repertoire size and the extent of clonotype sharing between individuals. To increase sequencing depth and limit assay-specific biases, different laboratories used diverse techniques to prepare libraries and sequence TCR repertoires. Between about 0.85 and 10 billion PBMCs per donor were obtained by leukapheresis.

Overall study results and their limits: Sampling was restricted to blood, and TCR repertoires in tissue are likely to differ from TCR repertoires in blood. Clonotypes shared by all four sorted-subset donors showed higher generation probabilities than non-shared clonotypes. Pairwise subsampling indicated that sequencing depth was expected to affect the degree of clonotype sharing among donors. Across a few donors, approximately 4.9% of naive CD4, approximately 3.6% of naive CD8, 2% to 2.5% of memory CD4, and roughly 0.41% of memory CD8 clonotypes were shared. Even with the large sequencing depth, rarefaction of the sorted-subset datasets indicated that sequencing was incomplete. Estimated clonotype richness was generally larger for naive than for memory subsets. The genetic and exposure-history diversity represented was limited by the small number of donors.

Donors were healthy HIV-negative adults with no recently reported acute infections or vaccinations. Only Caucasian adults living in Nashville, Tennessee, USA were represented among the donors. CD4+ T cells were enriched by magnetic negative selection, after which naive cells were positively selected on CD45RA and the negative fraction was taken as the memory subset. Blood was obtained by leukapheresis, after which PBMCs were separated by Ficoll-Histopaque density gradient centrifugation and cryopreserved in liquid nitrogen vapor phase. Analytical flow cytometry was used to check the purity and quantity of each magnetically sorted T cell population. Genomic DNA was isolated from every sorted fraction and measured by UV absorbance on a Nanodrop 2000c. Notes on this clone: Its target antigen remains unknown. Base quality data are lacking; no much larger clone is found one base away.

The CDR3 starts with the cysteine, ends with the phenylalanine, and has 15 residues. The sequence is cut down to CDR3 DNA, 45 bases in frame from base 1. V is clipped by 3 bases and J by 0 bases, and the sequence between their germline boundaries is 10 bases long. Looking up the germline V gene (reference sequence) yields CDR1 SGHNT and CDR2 YYREEE. TCR CDR3 regions were amplified from genomic DNA by multiplex PCR using the deep immunoSEQ assay. For each cell subset, the extracted genomic DNA was distributed evenly across all wells of several immunoSEQ 96-well plates, and each plate served as one replicate. Each replicate PCR for sorted subsets received roughly 200 ng genomic DNA, equal to around 32,000 T cell genomes. The purified libraries were quantified using a Qubit 3.0 fluorometer, sized with a Bioanalyzer 2100, and then quantified again using the KAPA Library Quantification kit. Each immunoSEQ 96-well plate was sequenced on its own single-read 150-cycle Illumina NextSeq 550 flow cell. Under the source paper's analysis protocol: The immunoSEQ output contained only junctional sequences without quality scores, so filtering could not match that applied to full-length reads. To assign V/J genes and CDR3, sequences were annotated using PyIR, a Python wrapper for IgBLAST v1.9, with IMGT germline references. Any read was removed if the V/J assignment was weak (E-value above 1e-6), the CDR3 was missing, or the read contained stop codons, out-of-frame junctions, or ambiguous translated residues. V3J clonotypes were defined as sequences sharing an identical inferred V gene, J gene, and CDR3 amino acid sequence. The percentage overlap between two repertoires was calculated by dividing the number of shared unique clonotypes by the size of the smaller repertoire. Richness of each repertoire was evaluated using RTK rarefaction, the Chao1 estimator, and Recon v2.1 estimates of unobserved clonotypes. Generation probabilities were computed with OLGA for all TCRbeta clonotypes obtained by the gDNA method from several donors. The immuneACCESS repertoire file appears here via TCRdb, limited to in-frame rearrangements. These files lack a portion of the clones; in checked studies, under half of the deficit traces to unresolved V genes, and the cause of the others is not known. D and trimming come from the DNA, and the V and J calls and clone size come from that table. This sample lists about 2.4 million clones; 90% to 95% were detected once. Clones ranked in the top ten supply approximately 0.35% of the sample.

The receptor chain draws on TRBV5-4 and TRBJ2-1, with a weak D call of TRBD2 (6 bases match). This clonotype originated in a man between 18 and 29 years old in good health. Some clones in this sample may be carry-over from other donors' samples. The specimen was naive CD4+ T cells from PBMCs. The sample's cell subset or site label, in plain terms: CD45RA+ positively selected. The sequenced DNA is TGTGCCAGCAGCTCCAATAGCGGCTCCTACAATGAGCAGTTCTTC. It specifies CASSSNSGSYNEQFF.